This T cell receptor (beta chain) was profiled in a study of tumor-infiltrating lymphocytes in primary liver carcinoma. Overall study: Among the tumors, stages were T1-T3 N0M0 and sizes roughly 4 to 10 cm. The study obtained roughly 3.5 to 7.13 million productive TCRbeta reads per sample, similar across tissue types. Overall study results and limits: Found in all five tumor regions were only about 8-25% of top clones.

Reverse transcription of about 500 ng total RNA with a constant-region primer produced TCR beta cDNA. Three nested multiplex PCR rounds, a slightly modified ARM-PCR, produced the libraries for TCR beta. A C-beta reverse primer was combined with TRBV1-TRBV30 forward primers in the first two PCR rounds, and each round had about 10 cycles. Via MiXCR, TCRdb re-called the multiplex PCR reads, giving one row per CDR3 protein. Here the sample spans 90,000 to 100,000 distinct CDR3 sequences, roughly 69% being singletons. Trimming removed 6 bases at V and 6 bases at J, with 16 bases between. Germline assignment: CDR1 SGHAT and CDR2 FQNNGV. The CDR3 length is 14 residues. This clonotype is a singleton in its sample. What it binds is unknown. Investigators took RNA and DNA out together from approximately 22-30 mg of unsorted bulk tissue. Every single tumor sample held over 85% viable tumor cells.

The sequenced material came from liver tumor tissue from sampling region 5. Subset: tumor region T5, tumor centre. The clonotype originates from a woman in her fifties or sixties with primary liver carcinoma and hepatitis B virus infection. The V call is TRBV11-2, the J call TRBJ2-3, with D possibly TRBD2 on 6 matching bases. The CDR3 nucleotides are TGTGCCAGCAGTTCCACGGGAGTAGGGGATACGCAGTATTTT. Its translation: CASSSTGVGDTQYF.